This TCR beta chain comes out of a study of CXCR3-negative and CXCR3-positive naive CD8 T cells. Study-level findings and limits: Diversity was high in both naive subsets and much lower in memory cells. Naive CXCR3-positive cells had TRB CDR3s more hydrophobic than those of CXCR3-negative naive cells. The study found that naive CXCR3-negative and CXCR3-positive cells shared TRBV-TRBJ usage, while memory cells differed.

Naive CD8+ T cells had a CD45RO-CCR7+CD27+CD95- phenotype. Looked up from germline, CDR1 is LGHNA and CDR2 is YNFKEQ. This CDR3 has 17 amino acids. Turning to this clonotype: Its target is unknown.

cDNA libraries for TRB were generated by 5' RACE incorporating UMI labels. No DNA is given; TCRdb re-called the 5' RACE reads and lists each CDR3 protein once. Its table lists about 62,000 distinct CDR3 sequences. The chain joins TRBV4-2 to TRBJ1-1; no DNA is available, so the TRBD1 call from TCRdb remains unchecked. The material sequenced was naive CXCR3- CD8+ T cells from blood. This sample's subset: CD45RO-CCR7+CD27+CD95- naive CD8+ T cells lacking CXCR3 (TNR3-). This clonotype was sampled from a human donor in good health. Some clones in this sample may be carry-over from other donors' samples. The CDR3 region is CASSQETTGQGGTEAFF.